The rows below give T cell receptor beta chains drawn from one sample of a study of T cell responses to AZD1222 COVID-19 vaccine. Method: immunoSEQ multiplex PCR; TCRdb's copy keeps in-frame clones and lacks some. The table has approximately 130,000 clones, approximately 86% seen once. This material consisted of peripheral blood, taken 28 days after the second AZD1222 dose. The receptors derive from an adult who received the AZD1222 COVID-19 vaccine. Both conserved end residues are part of each CDR3. The order of the fields is V gene, J gene, D gene, CDR3 DNA, CDR3 protein. The D gene is left open where the match is weak.

V: TRBV4-3; J: TRBJ2-1; D: TRBD1; DNA: TGCGCCAGCAGCCAAGAATATTGGCAGGGGGCACCTAATGAGCAGTTCTTC; CDR3: CASSQEYWQGAPNEQFF
V: TRBV5-4; J: TRBJ2-5; D: TRBD2; DNA: TGTGCCAGCAGTTACCGGGGAGGGGAGACCCAGTACTTC; CDR3: CASSYRGGETQYF
V: TRBV28; J: TRBJ2-3; D: TRBD2; DNA: TGTGCCAGCAGTCCCTTTAGCGGGTCTGCGGCAGATACGCAGTATTTT; CDR3: CASSPFSGSAADTQYF
V: TRBV24-1; J: TRBJ2-1; D: TRBD2; DNA: TGTGCCACTCACCCCGGGACTAGCGGGAGCGACGAGCAGTTCTTC; CDR3: CATHPGTSGSDEQFF
V: TRBV12-3/TRBV12-4; J: TRBJ2-3; D: NA; DNA: TGTGCCACCCGGGGGAGCACAGATACGCAGTATTTT; CDR3: CATRGSTDTQYF
V: TRBV10-1; J: TRBJ2-1; D: NA; DNA: TGCGCCAGCAGTGGCCGGGACCGACGATTAGAGCAGTTCTTC; CDR3: CASSGRDRRLEQFF
V: TRBV28; J: TRBJ2-2; D: TRBD2; DNA: TGTGCCAGCAGCCCGGGACTAGCGGGAGTTGGTAGCACCGGGGAGCTGTTTTTT; CDR3: CASSPGLAGVGSTGELFF
V: TRBV7-2; J: TRBJ2-7; D: TRBD1; DNA: TGTGCCAGCAGCCGCGGACAGGGACTGTACGAGCAGTACTTC; CDR3: CASSRGQGLYEQYF
V: TRBV5-5; J: TRBJ1-5; D: TRBD1; DNA: TGTGCCAGCAGCCCCGGGACAGGGGGCGTCCCAAATCAGCCCCAGCATTTT; CDR3: CASSPGTGGVPNQPQHF
V: TRBV6-2/TRBV6-3; J: TRBJ1-1; D: NA; DNA: TGTGCCAGCAGCCAGAGCAGGGTCGGAGCTTTCTTT; CDR3: CASSQSRVGAFF
V: TRBV29-1; J: TRBJ2-1; D: NA; DNA: TGCAGCGTTGTGGCGGGAAGCTCCTACAATGAGCAGTTCTTC; CDR3: CSVVAGSSYNEQFF
V: TRBV7-8; J: TRBJ1-4; D: NA; DNA: TGTGCCAGCAGCTTAGTCCCAACTAATGAAAAACTGTTTTTT; CDR3: CASSLVPTNEKLFF
V: TRBV19; J: TRBJ2-1; D: NA; DNA: TGTGCCAGTACGCTTCAGGGGAGAGTAGGGAATGAGCAGTTCTTC; CDR3: CASTLQGRVGNEQFF